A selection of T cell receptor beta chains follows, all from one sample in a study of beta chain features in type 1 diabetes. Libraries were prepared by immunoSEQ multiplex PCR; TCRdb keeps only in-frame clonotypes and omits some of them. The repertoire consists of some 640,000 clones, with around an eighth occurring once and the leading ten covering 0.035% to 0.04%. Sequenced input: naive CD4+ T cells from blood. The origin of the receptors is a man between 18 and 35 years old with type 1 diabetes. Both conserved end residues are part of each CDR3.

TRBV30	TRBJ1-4	CALGGGTNEKLFF
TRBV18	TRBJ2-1	CASSPTDEQFF
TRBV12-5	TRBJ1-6	CASGLETNSPLHF
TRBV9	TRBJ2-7	CASSVVALIYEQYF
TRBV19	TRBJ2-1	CASSIRIRTAYNEQFF
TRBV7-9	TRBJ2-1	CASSFSGGYNEQFF
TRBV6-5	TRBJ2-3	CASARLAGGTDTQYF
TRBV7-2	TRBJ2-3	CASSSLRGPRLFTDTQYF
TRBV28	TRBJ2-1	CASSFVLVTQRSSYNEQFF
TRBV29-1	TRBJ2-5	CSVAGYRGETQYF
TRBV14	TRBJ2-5	CASSQVISAIQETQYF
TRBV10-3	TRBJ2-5	CAISDSRGAQETQYF
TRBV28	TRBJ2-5	CASSLTYSRTQYF
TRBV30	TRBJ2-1	CAWLFPGGRPGEQFF
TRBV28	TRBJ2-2	CASSSRVELFF
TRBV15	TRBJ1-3	CATGDRANTIYF
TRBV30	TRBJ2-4	CAWSGTAKNIQYF
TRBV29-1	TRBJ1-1	CSVEQGARTEAFF
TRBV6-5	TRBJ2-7	CASSSLDYEQYF
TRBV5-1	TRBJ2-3	CASSLGQGRDTQYF
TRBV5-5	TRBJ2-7	CASSSTTYEQYF
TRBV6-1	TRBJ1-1	CASSEPGVYTEAFF
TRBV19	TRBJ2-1	CASRDSSYNEQFF
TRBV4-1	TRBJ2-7	CASSQGTISYEQYF
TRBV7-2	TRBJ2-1	CASSFWFAGRARYNEQFF
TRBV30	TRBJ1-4	CAWADGMNEKLFF
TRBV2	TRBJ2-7	CASSAGLAGSYEQYF
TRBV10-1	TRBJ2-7	CATTSGSTYEQYF
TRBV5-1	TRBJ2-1	CASSLGVSTADEQFF
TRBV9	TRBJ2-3	CASSVVTSGDTQYF
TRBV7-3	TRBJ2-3	CASSLEVTGSGDTQYF
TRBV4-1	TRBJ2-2	CASSFGSRLDTGELFF
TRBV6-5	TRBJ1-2	CASSYSGGRNYGYTF
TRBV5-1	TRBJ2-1	CASSFQGVLSNEQFF
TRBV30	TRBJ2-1	CAWSPSAYNEQFF
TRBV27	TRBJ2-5	CASSFQGAVETQYF
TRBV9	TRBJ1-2	CASSVEQGTYGYTF
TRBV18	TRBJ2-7	CASSPAGQIYEQYF
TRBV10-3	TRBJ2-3	CAISEPRGRPGPFSTDTQYF
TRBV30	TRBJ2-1	CAWSVSLAGGKGEQFF
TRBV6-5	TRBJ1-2	CASSRGTAVEYGYTF
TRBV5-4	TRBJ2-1	CASSSTYNEQFF